A single TCR beta chain is shown here with its context. Authors' methods: Reference gene primer amplification yielded estimated nucleated cell counts. The assay was immunoSEQ multiplex PCR, and TCRdb's table has in-frame clones only and misses some. V, J and clone size were drawn from that table, and D and trimming were deduced from the DNA. The repertoire holds roughly 380,000 clones, with about 80% as singletons. The entry originates in a study of blood T cell repertoires in COVID-19. Study background: Sources were T cells, B-cell-depleted T cells, or PBMCs; the material itself was cDNA or gDNA.

There are 16 residues in the CDR3. Trimming shortened V by 5 bases and J by 7 bases, and 21 bases separated the two germline ends. The germline CDR1 and CDR2 sequences are ENHRY and SYGVKD. Input material: peripheral blood. The TCR was taken from a human donor with acute or convalescent COVID-19. The donor label of this sample is uncertain. The chain is built from TRBV10-3 and TRBJ2-1; possibly TRBD2 for D (6 bases). Written as DNA, the CDR3 is TGTGCCATCAGTCAAGTAGCGGCGGGACCGGGGAATGAGCAGTTCTTC. Its translation is CAISQVAAGPGNEQFF.